Each of the 14 T cell receptor beta chains below was sequenced from the same sample in a study of beta chain features in type 1 diabetes. Investigators reverse transcribed all isolated RNA, so they sequenced expressed TCRB transcripts. TCRdb's table, derived via immunoSEQ multiplex PCR, lists solely in-frame clones and lacks some. The sample has 130,000 or so clones, around a tenth seen once. Sequencing used central memory CD4+ T cells from blood. The receptors shown here come from a man younger than 30 in good health.

V and J are TRBV5-4 and TRBJ2-7, with 8 bases lining up with TRBD1. The V and J ends lost 0 bases and 4 bases, in that order; junction bases with no gene match: 3. CDR1 and CDR2 (germline): SGHNT, YYREEE (reference sequence). The CDR3 is 14 amino acids. CDR3: CASSLEGQAYEQYF. The CDR3 DNA reads TGTGCCAGCAGCTTGGAGGGACAGGCGTACGAGCAGTACTTC.

The genes are TRBV4-2 and TRBJ2-1, with 8 bases identical to TRBD1. This CDR3 has 13 amino acids. Germline CDR1 LGHNA, CDR2 YNFKEQ. The V segment lost 5 bases and the J segment 4 bases; nucleotides outside the gene matches: 1. The CDR3 spells CASSRQGYNEQFF. CDR3 nucleotide sequence: TGTGCCAGCAGCAGACAGGGGTACAATGAGCAGTTCTTC.

J is TRBJ2-1 and V is TRBV7-9; TRBD2 aligns across 8 bases. Germline lookup yields CDR1 SEHNR and CDR2 FQNEAQ (reference sequence). This CDR3 has 15 amino acids. V shed 3 bases, J shed 5 bases, and the junction held 6 bases outside the gene matches. CDR3 in DNA: TGTGCCAGCAGCTTTCGGGGGGGGACCAACAATGAGCAGTTCTTC. Its translation is CASSFRGGTNNEQFF. The variable domain in full, completed from reference TRBV7-9 and TRBJ2-1, reads DTGVSQNPRHKITKRGQNVTFRCDPISEHNRLYWYRQTLGQGPEFLTYFQNEAQLEKSRLLSDRFSAERPKGSFSTLEIQRTEQGDSAMYLCASSFRGGTNNEQFFGPGTRLTVL.

This clone showed up just a few times. The chain links TRBV9 to TRBJ2-7, with 12 bases lining up with TRBD1. CDR1 and CDR2 from the germline V gene are SGDLS and YYNGEE. V lost 0 bases and J lost 2; bases outside the gene matches: 3. This CDR3 region has 16 residues. The CDR3: CASSVGGTGGAYEQYF. In DNA, the CDR3 is TGTGCCAGCAGCGTAGGGGGGACAGGGGGCGCCTACGAGCAGTACTTC. Full variable domain (rest looked up from reference TRBV9 and TRBJ2-7): DSGVTQTPKHLITATGQRVTLRCSPRSGDLSVYWYQQSLDQGLQFLIQYYNGEERAKGNILERFSAQQFPDLHSELNLSSLELGDSALYFCASSVGGTGGAYEQYFGPGTRLTVT.

This clone was seen a single time. The V gene is TRBV5-8, the J gene TRBJ1-1; 7 bases match TRBD1. Trimming cost V 4 bases and J 5 bases; bases outside gene matches: 14. The CDR3 covers 16 residues. Germline values: CDR1 SGHTS, CDR2 YDEGEE. The CDR3 loop reads CASSLPTGSGSTEAFF. Written as DNA, the CDR3 is TGTGCCAGCAGCCTGCCGACAGGGTCAGGGAGTACTGAAGCTTTCTTT.

The table lists this clone with a few counts. This chain joins TRBV28 and TRBJ2-3, with a tentative D call TRBD2 (7 bases). V lost 10 bases, J lost 6 bases, and 26 bases lay in between. The CDR3 length is 16 residues. Germline CDR1 and CDR2: MDHEN and SYDVKM. CDR3 protein: CATDSPGGPSGDTQYF. CDR3 nucleotide sequence: TGTGCCACCGACTCCCCCGGGGGGCCATCGGGCGATACGCAGTATTTT.

The chain combines TRBV19 with TRBJ2-7; D may be TRBD2 (5 bases). V was cut by 6 bases and J by 4 bases, with 16 bases left in between. The CDR3 totals 14 residues. CDR1 LNHDA and CDR2 SQIVND come from the germline V gene (reference sequence). The CDR3 region has the DNA TGTGCCAGTAGACCGACGGGATCGGGTTACGAGCAGTACTTC. It yields the protein CASRPTGSGYEQYF.

This rearrangement joins TRBV5-4 to TRBJ2-5; 7 positions agree with TRBD1. Germline CDR1 reads SGHNT; CDR2 reads YYREEE (reference sequence). Trimming at V came to 3 bases and at J to 5 bases, leaving 7 bases not matched to a gene. The CDR3 runs to 14 residues. The CDR3 loop reads CASSSDRVRETQYF. The CDR3 DNA is TGTGCCAGCAGCTCCGACAGGGTCCGGGAGACCCAGTACTTC.

CDR3: CASSNSGGNSYNEQFF. CDR3 DNA: TGTGCCAGCAGCAATAGCGGGGGGAACTCCTACAATGAGCAGTTCTTC. The chain carries TRBV6-6 and TRBJ2-1, with 10 positions matching TRBD2. Trimming removed 6 bases from V and 0 bases from J; junction bases left unmatched: 5. CDR1 and CDR2 (germline): MNHNY, SVGAGI (reference sequence). This CDR3 is built from 16 residues.

This clone was picked up many times. V usage is TRBV5-1 and J usage is TRBJ2-3; the D gene is possibly TRBD1 (7 bases). V was shortened by 1 base and J by 1 base, with 19 bases between the two germline ends. CDR1 is SGHRS, CDR2 YFSETQ, per germline. This CDR3 is 18 amino acids long. The CDR3 DNA follows: TGCGCCAGCAGCTTGAGCCTCTCACAGGGGACTCGCACAGATACGCAGTATTTT. This gives the protein CASSLSLSQGTRTDTQYF.

This clone has more than one count but fewer than ten. The chain joins TRBV9 to TRBJ2-2; D is perhaps TRBD2 (5 bases). Germline CDR1 and CDR2: SGDLS and YYNGEE. V was trimmed by 0 bases and J by 1 base, leaving 10 bases between them. The CDR3 consists of 16 residues. The CDR3 loop reads CASSVASQVNTGELFF. The CDR3 DNA reads TGTGCCAGCAGCGTAGCTAGCCAGGTGAACACCGGGGAGCTGTTTTTT.

The gene calls are TRBV5-4 and TRBJ1-2; the D is unclear. The CDR3 has 15 amino acids. V was clipped by 4 bases and J by 0 bases, with 13 bases between them. Germline V gives CDR1 SGHNT, CDR2 YYREEE (reference sequence). The CDR3 reads CASSLPQQTNYGYTF. In DNA, the CDR3 is TGTGCCAGCAGCCTGCCGCAACAGACTAACTATGGCTACACCTTC. The whole variable domain, remainder taken from reference TRBV5-4 and TRBJ1-2, is ETGVTQSPTHLIKTRGQQVTLRCSSQSGHNTVSWYQQALGQGPQFIFQYYREEENGRGNFPPRFSGLQFPNYSSELNVNALELDDSALYLCASSLPQQTNYGYTFGSGTRLTVV.

Only a few counts were recorded for this clone. J is TRBJ1-1 and V is TRBV29-1, with a weak D call TRBD1 (5 bases). CDR1 and CDR2 from the germline V gene are SQVTM and ANQGSEA. There are 13 residues in the CDR3. Trimming stripped 7 bases from V and 1 base from J, with 13 bases between. The CDR3 here is CSAHRPENTEAFF. As DNA, the CDR3 is TGCAGCGCCCACAGGCCCGAGAACACTGAAGCTTTCTTT.

This clone showed up many times. The V gene is TRBV2, the J gene TRBJ2-2; TRBD2 agrees at 7 bases. The germline V gene has CDR1 SNHLY and CDR2 FYNNEI. Trimming at V came to 4 bases and at J to 4 bases, leaving 6 bases not matched to a gene. The CDR3 extends over 15 amino acids. CDR3 protein: CASSAQRGSTGELFF. The CDR3 DNA is TGTGCCAGCAGTGCCCAGCGGGGATCCACCGGGGAGCTGTTTTTT.